The clone carrying this TCR beta chain is a singleton in its sample. Here immunoSEQ multiplex PCR was the method, and the copy in TCRdb shows in-frame clones only, minus some. Here the sample spans 170,000 or so clones, 66% being singletons. The data stem from a study of shared clonotypes between healthy human individuals. V gave up 1 base and J gave up 2 bases, with 14 bases separating them. CDR1 is SGHTA, CDR2 FQGNSA, per germline. The CDR3 totals 16 residues. The sequence was collected from a man between 25 and 39 years old in good health. The V gene is TRBV7-2, the J gene TRBJ1-1; perhaps TRBD1 as D (6 bases). The source material was memory CD4+ T cells sorted from blood. Specified subset: CD45RA-negative fraction. CDR3 DNA sequence: TGTGCCAGCAGCTTAGAATGGGGGGCGAGAAACACTGAAGCTTTCTTT. Residues: CASSLEWGARNTEAFF.